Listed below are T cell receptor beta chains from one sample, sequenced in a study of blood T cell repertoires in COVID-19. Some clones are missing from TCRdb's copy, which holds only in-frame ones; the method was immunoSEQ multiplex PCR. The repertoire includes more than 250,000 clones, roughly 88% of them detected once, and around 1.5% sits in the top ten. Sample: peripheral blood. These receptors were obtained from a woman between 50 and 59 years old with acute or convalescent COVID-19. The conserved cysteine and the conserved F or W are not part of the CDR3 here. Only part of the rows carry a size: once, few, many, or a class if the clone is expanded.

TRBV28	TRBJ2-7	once	ASRARWVYEQY
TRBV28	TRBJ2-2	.	ASSFELGRTGELF
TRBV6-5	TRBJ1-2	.	ASSGTALGYT
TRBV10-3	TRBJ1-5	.	AISESQGANQPQH
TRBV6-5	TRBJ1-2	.	ASSYRRGYGYT
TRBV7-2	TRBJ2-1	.	ASSPAASGLYNEQF
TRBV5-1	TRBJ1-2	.	ASSLGEGYGYT
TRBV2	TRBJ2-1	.	ASSEALPVNEQF
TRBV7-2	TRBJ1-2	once	ASSLGGTGGDYGYT
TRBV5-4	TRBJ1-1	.	ASSSTTGGGTEAF
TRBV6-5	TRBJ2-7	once	ASEKIGGDEQY
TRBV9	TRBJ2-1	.	ASSVTSAGEQF
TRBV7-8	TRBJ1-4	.	ASSLLNEKLF
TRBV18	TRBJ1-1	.	ASSPPVGAPRTTEAF
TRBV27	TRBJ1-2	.	ASSSGLVQGVYGYT
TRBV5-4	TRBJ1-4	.	ASSRDSNEKLF
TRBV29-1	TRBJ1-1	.	SVAGQANTEAF
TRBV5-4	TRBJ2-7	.	ASSNRQYEQY
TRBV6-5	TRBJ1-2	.	ASSPRGQSRCT
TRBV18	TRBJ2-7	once	ASSPYSDYEQY
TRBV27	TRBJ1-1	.	ASSLSQGLGTEAF
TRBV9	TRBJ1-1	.	ASSTLTAPVKAF
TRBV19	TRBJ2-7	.	ASRSGVSSEQY
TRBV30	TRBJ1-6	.	AWSRDRGLRSPLH
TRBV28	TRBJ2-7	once	ASTLPGQASYEQY
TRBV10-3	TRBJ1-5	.	AISGGTPPQPQH
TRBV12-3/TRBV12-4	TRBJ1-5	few	ASRHQGHQPQH
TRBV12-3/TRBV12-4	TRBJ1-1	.	ASSLARGTEAF
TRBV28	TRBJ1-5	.	ASSLTGSSNQPQH
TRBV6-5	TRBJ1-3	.	ASSFSVSGNTIY
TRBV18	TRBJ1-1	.	ASSSDGGLATEAF
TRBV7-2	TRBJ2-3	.	ASSSYRTDTQY
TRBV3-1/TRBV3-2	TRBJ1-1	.	ASSQFIGRANTEAF
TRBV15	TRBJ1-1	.	ATSKEQGTEAF
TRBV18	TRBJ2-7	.	ASSGTSGHYEQY
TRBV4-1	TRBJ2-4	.	ASSPDPGQGTNIQY
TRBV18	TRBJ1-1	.	ASSRQEEITEAF
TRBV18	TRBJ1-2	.	ASSPQGQGSYGYT
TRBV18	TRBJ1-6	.	ASSPGQGIRSYSPLH
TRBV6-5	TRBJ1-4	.	ASSYRVGRQGLF
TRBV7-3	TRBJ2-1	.	ASSLTAAGTGRVHEQF
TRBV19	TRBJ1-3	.	ASSTGSGNTIY